These 14 T cell receptor beta chains originate from one sample sequenced in a study of blood T cell repertoires in COVID-19. Repertoires were generated with immunoSEQ multiplex PCR, while TCRdb's copy carries only in-frame clones and drops some. The sample lists roughly 150,000 clones, 80% to 90% seen once, with approximately 3% in the top ten. Sequencing used peripheral blood. These receptors were obtained from a man aged 55 to 69 with acute or convalescent COVID-19.

The gene calls are TRBV20-1 and TRBJ1-1, with D unclear. The CDR3 loop spans 11 amino acids. Trimming left V 8 bases short and J 5 bases short, with 12 bases between. Germline lookup yields CDR1 DFQATT and CDR2 SNEGSKA (reference sequence). CDR3 residues: CSPMSGTEAFF. CDR3 in DNA: TGCAGTCCAATGAGTGGTACTGAAGCTTTCTTT.

The V and J genes are TRBV5-6 and TRBJ1-1, with D unclear. The CDR3 contains 13 residues. Germline CDR1 is SGHDT and CDR2 is YYEEEE. Trimming left V 5 bases short and J 0 bases short, with 8 bases between. Here the CDR3 DNA reads TGTGCCAGCAGTGGACTCTTGAACACTGAAGCTTTCTTT. This codes for CASSGLLNTEAFF.

The chain carries TRBV27 and TRBJ1-5, with D unclear. Trimming shortened V by 5 bases and J by 5 bases, and 13 bases separated the two germline ends. The CDR3 length is 14 residues. From germline, CDR1 is MNHEY and CDR2 SMNVEV (reference sequence). Here the CDR3 reads CASSPLTVDQPQHF. CDR3 sequence (DNA): TGTGCCAGCAGTCCTTTAACAGTTGATCAGCCCCAGCATTTT.

The chain carries TRBV7-8 and TRBJ1-2, with TRBD1 identical over 9 bases. Germline V gene lookup returns CDR1 SGHVS and CDR2 FQNEAQ. Germline trimming cut 5 bases from V and 8 bases from J; bases unmatched to any gene: 18. This CDR3 is built from 17 residues. The CDR3 protein is CASSPALSGQGNKGYTF. As DNA, the CDR3 is TGTGCCAGCAGCCCAGCCCTGTCTGGACAGGGGAATAAGGGCTACACCTTC.

The rearrangement uses TRBV3-1 (or the pseudogene TRBV3-2) and TRBJ2-1; D is perhaps TRBD1 (6 bases). The V end lost 4 bases, the J end lost 6 bases, and 16 bases lay between the germline ends. Looked up from germline, CDR1 is LGHDT and CDR2 is YNNKEL (reference sequence). The CDR3 totals 15 residues. This CDR3 reads CASSPHQKQGNEQFF. In nucleotides, the CDR3 is TGTGCCAGCAGCCCTCACCAAAAACAGGGCAATGAGCAGTTCTTC.

This clone appeared a single time. The chain carries TRBV2 and TRBJ1-2; D is uncertain. This CDR3 has 13 residues. Germline V CDR1 and CDR2: SNHLY, FYNNEI. V lost 3 bases to trimming and J lost 2 bases, with 7 bases between them. The chain's CDR3 is CASSDGYNYGYTF. The CDR3, as DNA: TGTGCCAGCAGTGACGGGTACAACTATGGCTACACCTTC.

The chain employs TRBV27 and TRBJ1-1; TRBD1 matches 12 bases. V lost 2 bases to trimming and J lost 0 bases; unmatched junction nucleotides: 1. Germline V gives CDR1 MNHEY, CDR2 SMNVEV (reference sequence). The CDR3 totals 16 residues. CDR3 sequence reads: CASSLGTGGLNTEAFF. CDR3 nucleotide sequence: TGTGCCAGCAGTTTAGGGACAGGGGGCCTGAACACTGAAGCTTTCTTT.

V usage is TRBV18 and J usage is TRBJ1-3, with 7 bases that match TRBD1. Germline CDR1 and CDR2: KGHSH and LQKENI. The junction had 18 bases not matched to a gene; V was cut back by 6 bases and J by 1 base. CDR3 length: 19 residues. CDR3 bases: TGTGCCAGCTCCCGCAAGAGACCCGGACAGGAACAGTCTGGAAACACCATATATTTT. Translating it yields CASSRKRPGQEQSGNTIYF.

This sequence joins TRBV9 and TRBJ2-7; 7 bases map to TRBD1. The CDR3 runs to 14 residues. The V and J ends lost 0 bases and 1 base, in that order; junction bases with no gene match: 1. The germline gives CDR1 SGDLS, CDR2 YYNGEE. DNA for the CDR3: TGTGCCAGCAGCGTAGGGGGACAGTCCTACGAGCAGTACTTC. It specifies CASSVGGQSYEQYF.

The chain employs TRBV6-1 and TRBJ1-1; D call uncertain. The CDR3 is made up of 12 amino acids. Trimming left V 1 base short and J 3 bases short, with 3 bases between. Germline V lookup: CDR1 MNHNS, CDR2 SASEGT. The CDR3, as DNA: TGTGCCAGCAGTGAAGACTACACTGAAGCTTTCTTT. Its protein is CASSEDYTEAFF.

This sequence joins TRBV5-6 and TRBJ2-6, with TRBD1 matching over 8 bases. V lost 4 bases to trimming and J lost 5 bases; unmatched junction nucleotides: 5. Germline CDR1 reads SGHDT; CDR2 reads YYEEEE. CDR3 length: 15 amino acids. The CDR3 region has the DNA TGTGCCAGCAGCCCAGGGGGCTCAAGGGCCAACGTCCTGACTTTC. Translation: CASSPGGSRANVLTF.

V and J are TRBV30 and TRBJ1-5; perhaps TRBD1 as D (5 bases). Between the trimmed V and J ends, which lost 0 bases and 7 bases, there was a span of 13 bases. The CDR3 consists of 14 residues. CDR1 is GTSNPN, CDR2 SVGIG, per germline (reference sequence). CDR3 bases: TGTGCCTGGAGTGTATTAGGGGTTGGGCAGCCCCAGCATTTT. Translating gives CAWSVLGVGQPQHF.

The chain carries TRBV10-3 and TRBJ1-1; TRBD1 matches 7 bases. This CDR3 is 13 amino acids long. Germline CDR1 reads ENHRY; CDR2 reads SYGVKD. With 4 bases clipped from V and 10 bases from J, the junction kept 9 bases outside the gene matches. CDR3 nucleotide sequence: TGTGCCATCAGTGCAATACAGGGGACGGGAGCTTTCTTT. Protein product: CAISAIQGTGAFF.

This chain joins TRBV27 and TRBJ1-6; D not certain. Between the trimmed V and J ends, which lost 5 bases and 8 bases, there was a span of 22 bases. The CDR3 covers 17 residues. Germline CDR1 is MNHEY and CDR2 is SMNVEV (reference sequence). CDR3 amino acids: CASSLFRGPGAYSPLHF. The CDR3 DNA is TGTGCCAGCAGTCTTTTCCGAGGGCCAGGCGCCTATTCACCCCTCCACTTT.